This entry describes one T cell receptor (beta chain). The V gene end was trimmed by 4 bases and the J gene end by 2 bases; junction bases not matched to a gene: 5. There are 15 residues in the CDR3. Germline V CDR1 and CDR2: SGHTS, YDEGEE. Libraries were prepared by immunoSEQ multiplex PCR; TCRdb keeps only in-frame clonotypes and omits some of them. The table records 75,000 to 90,000 clones, 75% to 90% of them present only once. The data were taken from a study of control samples from healthy donors and cancer patients. V gene TRBV5-8 combines with J gene TRBJ1-5, with 8 bases fitting TRBD1. Input material: blood. This sequence originates from a man in his forties or fifties in good health. The CDR3 loop is CASSPDRGGNQPQHF. The CDR3 region has the DNA TGTGCCAGCAGCCCCGACAGGGGAGGCAATCAGCCCCAGCATTTT.